One T cell receptor beta chain is described in this entry. What it recognizes is unknown. After 5'RACE with constant-segment primers, TCR alpha and TCR beta cDNA libraries carrying sample barcodes and UMIs were obtained. Each CDR3 protein gets one entry after TCRdb re-called the 5' RACE reads with MiXCR. The sample lists hundreds of thousands of distinct CDR3 sequences; just under 20% were seen once. These data originate in a study of T-cell memory formation after mild COVID-19. General study findings and limits: Contracting CD4+ clones lay largely in CM and EM, with CD8+ ones residing in EMRA. Clones contracting day 15 to 85 were balanced CD4/CD8; later expanders leaned CD4+. Pre-infection memory showed some responding clones, and this suggested that cross-reactive memory joined.

The CDR3 has 16 residues. Trimming took off 1 base at V and 8 bases at J, with 21 bases between the two ends. CDR1 and CDR2 (germline): SGHRS, YFSETQ. The sequenced material came from PBMCs or a T cell subset sorted from them (not recorded which). The V gene is TRBV5-1, the J gene TRBJ1-2; D unresolved. The clonotype comes from a man between 18 and 35 years old who had mild COVID-19 (a few samples of this study predate the infection). Cell type and time point are not known. CDR3 sequence (DNA): TGCGCCAGCAGCTTGTCGCGGAACTCGGGAGGTGAAGGCTACACCTTC. Protein: CASSLSRNSGGEGYTF.